Following are 12 T cell receptor beta chains from one sample sequenced in a study of regulatory T cells in long-lasting Graves disease. Arm-PCR of CDR3 regions and iRepertoire HTBI primers were the basis on which TCR beta libraries were built. One entry per CDR3 protein results from TCRdb running MiXCR on the multiplex PCR reads. Of 540,000 or so distinct CDR3 sequences in the sample, about 13% were seen once. Indicated time point: newly diagnosed GD, antithyroid drugs for less than 3 months. The TCR library was prepared using RNA isolated from PBMCs. Separately, the same data were catalogued under a study of T cells in Graves' hyperthyroidism and ophthalmopathy.

Here the sequenced sample was peripheral blood mononuclear cells (PBMCs), taken at new diagnosis, from a patient treated with antithyroid drugs. Receptor source: a man aged 30 to 45 with Graves disease.

This clonotype came up many times. V is TRBV7-2 and J is TRBJ2-3, with D perhaps matching TRBD1 or TRBD2 (5 bases each). CDR1 and CDR2 (germline): SGHTA, FQGNSA. The V end was cut by 6 bases, the J end by 0 bases, with 10 bases between. CDR3 length equals 14 residues. DNA of the CDR3: TGTGCCAGCAGTCATCGGGACAGCACAGATACGCAGTATTTT. It is translated as CASSHRDSTDTQYF.

This chain links TRBV20-1 with TRBJ1-2; TRBD1 matches 7 bases. Germline values: CDR1 DFQATT, CDR2 SNEGSKA (reference sequence). This CDR3 spans 17 amino acids. V shed 1 base, J shed 6 bases, and the junction held 17 bases outside the gene matches. CDR3 amino acids: CSARGEGGDSRWNGYTF. CDR3 bases: TGCAGTGCTAGAGGAGAAGGCGGGGACAGCCGATGGAATGGCTACACCTTC.

In its sample, this clonotype was seen many times. This chain links TRBV30 with TRBJ2-7; perhaps TRBD1 as D (5 bases). The V end lost 4 bases, the J end lost 4 bases, and 11 bases lay between the germline ends. Germline assignment: CDR1 GTSNPN and CDR2 SVGIG (reference sequence). CDR3 length equals 12 residues. CDR3 DNA sequence: TGTGCCTGGAACCCCCAGGGTTACGAGCAGTACTTC. Its translation: CAWNPQGYEQYF.

Details on this clonotype: A much larger clone sits a single nucleotide away, making a read error possible. The chain carries TRBV3-1 and TRBJ2-3; TRBD1 or TRBD2 may be the D gene (5 bases each). Looked up from germline, CDR1 is LGHDT and CDR2 is YNNKEL (reference sequence). This CDR3 is 17 amino acids long. CDR3 amino acids: CACSQDPAGTATDTQYF. For the CDR3, the DNA is TGTGCCTGCAGCCAAGACCCAGCCGGGACGGCCACAGATACGCAGTATTTT.

In this sample, this clonotype turned up many times. This chain connects TRBV10-2 to TRBJ2-2; D is perhaps TRBD1 (6 bases). The ends were cut back, 2 bases at V and 6 bases at J, with 16 bases in the middle. The CDR3 is 16 amino acids. Germline V gene lookup returns CDR1 WSHSY and CDR2 SAAADI. CDR3 residues: CASSEVKLTGSGELFF. DNA for the CDR3: TGCGCCAGCAGTGAGGTTAAACTTACAGGGTCCGGGGAGCTGTTTTTT.

This clonotype showed up many times. The rearrangement joins TRBV12-3 or TRBV12-4 to TRBJ2-5, with 7 bases lining up with TRBD1. The V and J ends lost 6 bases and 9 bases, in that order; junction bases with no gene match: 7. This CDR3 region has 12 residues. CDR3 sequence (DNA): TGTGCCAGCAGCCCGCAGAGGGGGCCCCAGTACTTC. Protein product: CASSPQRGPQYF.

This clonotype occurred many times. The rearrangement links TRBV20-1 to TRBJ1-1, with D uncertain. This CDR3 is 12 amino acids long. The germline CDR1 and CDR2 sequences are DFQATT and SNEGSKA (reference sequence). The V gene lost 0 bases and the J gene lost 13 bases, with 15 bases spanning the gap. CDR3 loop: CSARDLGRPNFF. The CDR3, as DNA: TGCAGTGCTAGAGATCTGGGCAGACCTAATTTCTTT.

In the case of this clonotype: A far bigger clonotype differs at one base, so this is likely a read error. The rearrangement joins TRBV11-2 to TRBJ2-7; D unresolved. CDR3 length: 13 residues. Germline V gives CDR1 SGHAT, CDR2 FQNNGV. CDR3 nucleotide sequence: TGCGCCAGCAGCCTAGTCCTCTTCTACGAGCAGTACTTC. Protein product: CASSLVLFYEQYF.

This clonotype occurred many times. The genes are TRBV2 and TRBJ2-1, with TRBD1 as a possible D gene (6 bases). CDR1 is SNHLY and CDR2 is FYNNEI in the germline V gene. V was pared by 4 bases and J by 7 bases, with 11 bases between. This CDR3 comprises 13 residues. As DNA, the CDR3 is TGTGCCAGCAGTGTATTTAGGGGGAATGAGCAGTTCTTC. This translates into CASSVFRGNEQFF.

The sample holds many counts of this clonotype. The CDR3 sequence is CASSGREYNEQFF. CDR3 nucleotide sequence: TGTGCCAGCAGTGGGCGGGAGTACAATGAGCAGTTCTTC. V gene TRBV2 combines with J gene TRBJ2-1; 7 nucleotides match TRBD2. J lost 4 bases, V lost 4 bases, and 1 base had no gene match. This CDR3 is built from 13 residues. The germline CDR1 and CDR2 sequences are SNHLY and FYNNEI.

This CDR3 is CASSPWAGDRTDTQYF. The DNA of the CDR3 is TGCGCCAGCAGCCCGTGGGCAGGGGACCGCACAGATACGCAGTATTTT. This sequence joins TRBV5-1 and TRBJ2-3, with a possible D match to TRBD1 (6 bases). The V end lost 4 bases, the J end lost 1 base, and 16 bases lay between the germline ends. Per germline, CDR1 SGHRS and CDR2 YFSETQ. The CDR3 runs 16 residues.

There are many counts of this clonotype. The chain combines TRBV2 with TRBJ1-5, with a tentative D call TRBD1 (5 bases). The germline gives CDR1 SNHLY, CDR2 FYNNEI. V gave up 8 bases and J gave up 0 bases, with 11 bases separating them. This CDR3 is built from 14 residues. The CDR3 spells CASRGVDSNQPQHF. The CDR3 DNA reads TGTGCCAGCCGGGGGGTTGATAGCAATCAGCCCCAGCATTTT.